The present TCR beta chain was sequenced within a study of blood T cell repertoires in COVID-19. Study-wide context: Sources were T cells, B-cell-depleted T cells, or PBMCs; the material itself was cDNA or gDNA.

Original processing methods: Amplified reference gene primers provided the basis for estimating nucleated cell counts. Here immunoSEQ multiplex PCR was the method, and the copy in TCRdb shows in-frame clones only, minus some. The DNA was the basis for D and trimming; V, J and clone size are from that table. This sample has hundreds of thousands of clones, with about 88% found just once. The Seattle site enrolled patients during active infection and followed them longitudinally. The CDR3 is 14 amino acids. Between the trimmed V and J ends, which lost 3 bases and 3 bases, there was a span of 11 bases. CDR1 and CDR2 from the germline V gene are SGHTA and FQGNSA.

This clonotype originated in a man aged 18 to 29 with COVID-19, enrolled during active disease. The rearrangement uses TRBV7-2 and TRBJ1-2; the D gene is possibly TRBD1 (5 bases). Material for sequencing was peripheral blood. CDR3 coding DNA: TGTGCCAGCAGCTTTGGGGCCAGCGACTATGGCTACACCTTC. Its translation is CASSFGASDYGYTF.